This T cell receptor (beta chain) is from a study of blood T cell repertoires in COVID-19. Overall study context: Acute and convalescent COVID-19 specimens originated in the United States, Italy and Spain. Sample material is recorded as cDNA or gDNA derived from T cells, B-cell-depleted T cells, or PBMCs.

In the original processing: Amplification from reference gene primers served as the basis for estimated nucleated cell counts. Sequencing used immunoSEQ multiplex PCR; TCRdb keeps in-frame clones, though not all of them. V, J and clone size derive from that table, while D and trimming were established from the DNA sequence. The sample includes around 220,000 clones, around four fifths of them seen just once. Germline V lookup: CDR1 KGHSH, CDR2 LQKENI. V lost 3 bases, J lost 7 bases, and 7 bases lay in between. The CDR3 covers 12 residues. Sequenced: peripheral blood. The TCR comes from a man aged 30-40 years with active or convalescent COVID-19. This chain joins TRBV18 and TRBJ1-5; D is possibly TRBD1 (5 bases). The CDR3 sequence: CASSPTDQPQHF. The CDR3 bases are TGTGCCAGCTCACCGACAGACCAGCCCCAGCATTTT.